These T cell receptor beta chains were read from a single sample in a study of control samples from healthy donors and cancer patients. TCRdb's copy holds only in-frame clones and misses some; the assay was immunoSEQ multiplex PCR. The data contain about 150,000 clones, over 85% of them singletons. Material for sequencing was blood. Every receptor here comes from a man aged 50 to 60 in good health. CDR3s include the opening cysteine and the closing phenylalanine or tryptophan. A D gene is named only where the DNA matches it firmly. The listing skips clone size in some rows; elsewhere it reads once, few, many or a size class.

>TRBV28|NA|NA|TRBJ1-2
CASSLTRDSRNGYTF
TGTGCCAGCAGTTTAACCCGGGACTCCCGGAATGGCTACACCTTC
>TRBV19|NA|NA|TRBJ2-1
CATLPRGTATNEQFF
TGTGCCACCCTCCCACGGGGGACTGCGACCAATGAGCAGTTCTTC
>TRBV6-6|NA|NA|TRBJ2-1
CASSYDISNEQFF
TGTGCCAGCAGTTACGATATATCCAATGAGCAGTTCTTC
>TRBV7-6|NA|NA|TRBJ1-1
CASSLIGRGRGAFF
TGTGCCAGCAGCTTAATCGGGCGGGGCAGGGGAGCTTTCTTT
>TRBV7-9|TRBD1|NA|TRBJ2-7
CASSLVAAGGVEQYF
TGTGCCAGCAGCTTAGTGGCGGCAGGGGGCGTCGAGCAGTACTTC
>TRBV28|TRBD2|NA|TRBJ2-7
CASSTLAGPADEQYF
TGTGCCAGCAGTACTTTAGCGGGGCCTGCCGACGAGCAGTACTTC
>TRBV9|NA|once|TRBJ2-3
CASSVAQGTDTQYF
TGTGCCAGCAGCGTAGCACAGGGCACAGATACGCAGTATTTT
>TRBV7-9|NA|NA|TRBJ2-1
CASSPQFGGIGNEQFF
TGTGCCAGCAGCCCCCAGTTTGGCGGGATTGGCAATGAGCAGTTCTTC
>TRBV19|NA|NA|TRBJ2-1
CASSISGLLSYNEQFF
TGTGCCAGTAGTATTTCAGGGCTACTATCCTACAATGAGCAGTTCTTC
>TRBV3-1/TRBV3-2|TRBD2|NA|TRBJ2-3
CASTQRGSTDTQYF
TGTGCCAGCACCCAGCGGGGTAGCACAGATACGCAGTATTTT
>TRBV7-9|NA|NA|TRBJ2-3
CASSDYLSTDTQYF
TGTGCCAGCAGCGACTACCTTAGCACAGATACGCAGTATTTT
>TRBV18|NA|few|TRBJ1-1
CASSPALGNTEAFF
TGTGCCAGCTCACCAGCATTAGGGAACACTGAAGCTTTCTTT
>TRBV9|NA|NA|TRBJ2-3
CASSVWASSTDTQYF
TGTGCCAGCAGCGTCTGGGCCTCTAGCACAGATACGCAGTATTTT
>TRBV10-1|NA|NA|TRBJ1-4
CASSSGEDEKLFF
TGCGCCAGCAGTTCAGGGGAGGACGAAAAACTGTTTTTT
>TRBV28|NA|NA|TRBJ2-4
CASGSAQLAKNIQYF
TGTGCCAGCGGTTCGGCTCAACTTGCCAAAAACATTCAGTACTTC
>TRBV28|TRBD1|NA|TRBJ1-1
CASSSWDSRDTEAFF
TGTGCCAGCAGTTCGTGGGACAGCCGGGACACTGAAGCTTTCTTT
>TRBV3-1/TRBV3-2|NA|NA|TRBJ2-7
CASSNSYEQYF
TGTGCCAGCAGCAACTCCTACGAGCAGTACTTC
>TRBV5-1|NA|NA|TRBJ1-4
CASSGNRLTTNEKLFF
TGCGCCAGCAGCGGAAACCGACTGACTACTAATGAAAAACTGTTTTTT
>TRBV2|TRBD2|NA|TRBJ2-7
CASRTGTSGRSSYEQYF
TGTGCCAGCAGAACAGGGACTAGCGGGAGGAGCTCCTACGAGCAGTACTTC
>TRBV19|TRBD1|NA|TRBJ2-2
CASSARTGGTGELFF
TGTGCCAGTAGCGCTCGGACAGGAGGCACCGGGGAGCTGTTTTTT
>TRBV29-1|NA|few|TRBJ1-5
CSGGFDSSNQPQHF
TGCAGCGGCGGGTTCGACAGTAGCAATCAGCCCCAGCATTTT
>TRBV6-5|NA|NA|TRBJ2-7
CASSYGVFGEQYF
TGTGCCAGCAGTTACGGGGTTTTTGGCGAGCAGTACTTC
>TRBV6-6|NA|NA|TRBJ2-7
CASTYGYEQYF
TGTGCCAGCACTTACGGCTACGAGCAGTACTTC
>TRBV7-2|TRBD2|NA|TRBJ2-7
CASSPRAGSEQYF
TGTGCCAGCAGCCCCAGAGCGGGGTCCGAGCAGTACTTC
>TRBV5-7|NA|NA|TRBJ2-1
CASSLELDEQFF
TGTGCCAGCAGCTTGGAGTTGGACGAGCAGTTCTTC
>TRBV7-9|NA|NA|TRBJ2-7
CASSLDPAGEQYF
TGTGCCAGCAGCTTAGATCCGGCTGGCGAGCAGTACTTC
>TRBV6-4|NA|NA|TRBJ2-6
CASSPGGLSSGANVLTF
TGTGCCAGCAGTCCCGGGGGGCTGAGCTCTGGGGCCAACGTCCTGACTTTC
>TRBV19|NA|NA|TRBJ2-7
CASTHSNSYEQYF
TGTGCCAGTACTCATAGTAACTCCTACGAGCAGTACTTC
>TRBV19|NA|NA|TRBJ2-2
CASMEIGGHSNTGELFF
TGTGCCAGTATGGAGATAGGTGGGCACTCGAACACCGGGGAGCTGTTTTTT
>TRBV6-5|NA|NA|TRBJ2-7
CASSYHFGTVTYEQYF
TGTGCCAGCAGTTACCATTTCGGGACCGTAACCTACGAGCAGTACTTC
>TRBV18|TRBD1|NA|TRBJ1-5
CASSLNIQGAGNQPQHF
TGTGCCAGCTCACTGAACATTCAGGGGGCCGGCAATCAGCCCCAGCATTTT
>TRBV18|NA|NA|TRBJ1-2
CASSPPGENYGYTF
TGTGCCAGCTCACCACCAGGGGAGAACTATGGCTACACCTTC
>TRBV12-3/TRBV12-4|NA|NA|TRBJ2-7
CASRRSSYEQYF
TGTGCCAGCAGGCGGAGCTCCTACGAGCAGTACTTC
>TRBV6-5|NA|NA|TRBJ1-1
CAIRWVNTEAFF
TGTGCCATCCGATGGGTGAACACTGAAGCTTTCTTT
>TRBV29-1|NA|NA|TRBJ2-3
CSVARPRTLTDTQYF
TGCAGCGTTGCGCGGCCCAGGACGCTCACAGATACGCAGTATTTT
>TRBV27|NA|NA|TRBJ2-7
CASRNRGPPPDYEQYF
TGTGCCAGCAGGAACCGGGGACCGCCTCCTGACTACGAGCAGTACTTC
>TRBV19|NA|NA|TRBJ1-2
CASSPGLSYGYTF
TGTGCCAGTAGTCCGGGACTTAGCTATGGCTACACCTTC
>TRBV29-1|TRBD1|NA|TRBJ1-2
CSASGQGNYGYTF
TGCAGCGCCTCGGGACAGGGCAACTATGGCTACACCTTC
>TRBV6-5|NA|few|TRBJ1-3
CASQGTSGNTIYF
TGTGCCAGCCAAGGGACCTCTGGAAACACCATATATTTT
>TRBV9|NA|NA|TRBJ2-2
CASSVSGGAYTGELFF
TGTGCCAGCAGCGTAAGTGGGGGCGCGTACACCGGGGAGCTGTTTTTT
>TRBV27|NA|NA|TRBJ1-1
CASSLGSNTEAFF
TGTGCCAGCAGTTTAGGATCGAACACTGAAGCTTTCTTT
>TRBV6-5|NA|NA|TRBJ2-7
CASSRYGSGTYEQYF
TGTGCCAGCAGTCGCTACGGGAGCGGAACCTACGAGCAGTACTTC
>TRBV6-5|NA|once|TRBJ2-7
CASSTDSSYEQYF
TGTGCCAGCAGTACGGACAGCTCCTACGAGCAGTACTTC
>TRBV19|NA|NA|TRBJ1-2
CASAPIQINYGYTF
TGTGCCAGTGCCCCAATACAGATTAACTATGGCTACACCTTC
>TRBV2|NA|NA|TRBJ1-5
CASSDRGIGQPQHF
TGTGCCAGCAGTGATAGGGGAATTGGTCAGCCCCAGCATTTT
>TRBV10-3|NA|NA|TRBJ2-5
CAIMGDEETQYF
TGTGCCATCATGGGAGATGAAGAGACCCAGTACTTC
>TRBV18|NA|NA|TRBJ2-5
CASSYRADQETQYF
TGTGCCAGCTCATACCGGGCAGATCAAGAGACCCAGTACTTC
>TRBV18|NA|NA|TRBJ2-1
CASSPVDEQFF
TGTGCCAGCTCACCAGTGGACGAGCAGTTCTTC
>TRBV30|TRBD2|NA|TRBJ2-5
CAWSRLAGGWETQYF
TGTGCCTGGAGTCGACTAGCGGGAGGTTGGGAGACCCAGTACTTC
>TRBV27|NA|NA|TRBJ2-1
CATRLGLNEQFF
TGTGCCACCAGACTAGGATTGAATGAGCAGTTCTTC
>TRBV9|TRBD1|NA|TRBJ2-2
CASSVGQGSTGELFF
TGTGCCAGCAGCGTGGGACAGGGAAGTACCGGGGAGCTGTTTTTT
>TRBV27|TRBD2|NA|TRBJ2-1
CASSLTSGIYNEQFF
TGTGCCAGCAGTTTAACTAGCGGAATTTACAATGAGCAGTTCTTC
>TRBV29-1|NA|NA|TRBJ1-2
CSVVLSYGYTF
TGCAGCGTTGTTCTCAGCTATGGCTACACCTTC
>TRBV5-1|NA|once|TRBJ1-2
CASSPDTTLYGYTF
TGCGCCAGCAGCCCGGACACCACCCTCTATGGCTACACCTTC
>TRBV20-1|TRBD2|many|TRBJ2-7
CSASPARLAASYEQYF
TGCAGTGCTAGTCCGGCCCGACTAGCGGCCTCCTACGAGCAGTACTTC